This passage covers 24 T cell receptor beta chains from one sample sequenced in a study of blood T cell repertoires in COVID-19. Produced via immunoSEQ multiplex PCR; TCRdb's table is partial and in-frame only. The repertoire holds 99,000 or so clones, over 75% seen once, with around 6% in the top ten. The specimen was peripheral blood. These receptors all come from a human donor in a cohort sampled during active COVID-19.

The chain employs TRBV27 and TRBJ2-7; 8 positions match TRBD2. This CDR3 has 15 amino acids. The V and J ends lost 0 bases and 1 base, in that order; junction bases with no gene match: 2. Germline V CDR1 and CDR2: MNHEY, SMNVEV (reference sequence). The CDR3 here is CASSLSSGTSYEQYF. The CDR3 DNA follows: TGTGCCAGCAGTTTATCTAGCGGGACGTCCTACGAGCAGTACTTC.

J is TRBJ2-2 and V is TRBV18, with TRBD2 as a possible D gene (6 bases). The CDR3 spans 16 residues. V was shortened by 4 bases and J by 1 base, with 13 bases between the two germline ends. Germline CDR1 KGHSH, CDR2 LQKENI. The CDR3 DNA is TGTGCCAGCTCACGTAGTAGCGGACTGAACACCGGGGAGCTGTTTTTT. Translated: CASSRSSGLNTGELFF.

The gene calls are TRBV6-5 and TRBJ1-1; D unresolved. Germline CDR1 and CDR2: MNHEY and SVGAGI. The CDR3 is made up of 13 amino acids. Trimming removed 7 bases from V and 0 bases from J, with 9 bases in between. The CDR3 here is CASTGRMNTEAFF. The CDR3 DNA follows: TGTGCCAGCACCGGGAGAATGAACACTGAAGCTTTCTTT.

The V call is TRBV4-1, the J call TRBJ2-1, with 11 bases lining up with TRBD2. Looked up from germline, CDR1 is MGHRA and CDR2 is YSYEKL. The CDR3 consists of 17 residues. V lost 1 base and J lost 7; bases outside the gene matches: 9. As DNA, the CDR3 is TGCGCCAGCAGCCAAGCGGTCCTAGCGGGAGGTAGAAATGAGCAGTTCTTC. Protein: CASSQAVLAGGRNEQFF.

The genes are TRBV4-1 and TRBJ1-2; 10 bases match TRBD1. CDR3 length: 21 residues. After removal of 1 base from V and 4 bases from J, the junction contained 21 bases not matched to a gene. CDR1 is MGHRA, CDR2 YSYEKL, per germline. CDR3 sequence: CASSQVSPNRDRGIWGYGYTF. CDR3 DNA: TGCGCCAGCAGCCAAGTCTCCCCAAACCGGGACAGGGGTATTTGGGGCTATGGCTACACCTTC.

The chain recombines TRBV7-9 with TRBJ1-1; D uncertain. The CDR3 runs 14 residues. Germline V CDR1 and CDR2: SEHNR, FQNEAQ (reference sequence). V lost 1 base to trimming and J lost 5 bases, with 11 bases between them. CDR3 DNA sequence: TGTGCCAGCAGCTTAGTTAGCGGGCAAACTGAAGCTTTCTTT. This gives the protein CASSLVSGQTEAFF.

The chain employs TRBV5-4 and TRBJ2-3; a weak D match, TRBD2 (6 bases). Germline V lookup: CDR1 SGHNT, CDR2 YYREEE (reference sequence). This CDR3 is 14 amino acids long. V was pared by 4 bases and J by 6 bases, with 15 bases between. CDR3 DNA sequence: TGTGCCAGCAGCCAAAAGGGACTTCGCGATACGCAGTATTTT. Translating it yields CASSQKGLRDTQYF.

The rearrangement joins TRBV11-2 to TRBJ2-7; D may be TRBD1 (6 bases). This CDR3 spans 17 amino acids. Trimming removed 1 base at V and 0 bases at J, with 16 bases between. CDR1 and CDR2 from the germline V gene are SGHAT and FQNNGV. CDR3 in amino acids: CASSLGGHIRSSYEQYF. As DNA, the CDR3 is TGTGCCAGCAGCTTAGGGGGGCATATAAGGAGCTCCTACGAGCAGTACTTC.

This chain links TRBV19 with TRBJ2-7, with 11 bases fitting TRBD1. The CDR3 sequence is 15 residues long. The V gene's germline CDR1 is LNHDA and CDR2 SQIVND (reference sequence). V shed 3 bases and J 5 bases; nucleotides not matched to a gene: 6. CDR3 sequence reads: CASSIRDRGIHEQYF. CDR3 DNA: TGTGCCAGTAGTATCCGGGACAGGGGGATCCACGAGCAGTACTTC.

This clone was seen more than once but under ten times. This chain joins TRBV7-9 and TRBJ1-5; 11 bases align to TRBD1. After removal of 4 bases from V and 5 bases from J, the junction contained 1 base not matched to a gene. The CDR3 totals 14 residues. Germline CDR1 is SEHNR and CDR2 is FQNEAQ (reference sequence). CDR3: CASSSGQGDQPQHF. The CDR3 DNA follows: TGTGCCAGCAGCTCGGGACAGGGGGATCAGCCCCAGCATTTT.

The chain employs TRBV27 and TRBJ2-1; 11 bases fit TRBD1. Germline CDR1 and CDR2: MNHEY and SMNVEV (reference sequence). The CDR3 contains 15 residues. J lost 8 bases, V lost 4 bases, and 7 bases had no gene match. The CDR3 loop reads CASSWTGQGAYEQFF. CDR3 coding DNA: TGTGCCAGCAGTTGGACCGGACAGGGGGCGTATGAGCAGTTCTTC.

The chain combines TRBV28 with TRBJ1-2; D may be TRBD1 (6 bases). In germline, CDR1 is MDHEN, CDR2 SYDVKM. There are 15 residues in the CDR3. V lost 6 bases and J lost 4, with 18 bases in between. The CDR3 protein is CASRQGGGATYGYTF. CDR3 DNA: TGTGCCAGCAGGCAGGGAGGGGGGGCCACCTATGGCTACACCTTC.

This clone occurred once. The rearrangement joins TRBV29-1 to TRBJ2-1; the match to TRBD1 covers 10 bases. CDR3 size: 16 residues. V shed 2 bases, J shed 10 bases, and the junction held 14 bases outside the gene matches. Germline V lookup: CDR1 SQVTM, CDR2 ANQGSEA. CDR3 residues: CSVELRGQGREMEQFF. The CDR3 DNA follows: TGCAGCGTTGAACTTCGGGGACAGGGGAGGGAAATGGAGCAGTTCTTC.

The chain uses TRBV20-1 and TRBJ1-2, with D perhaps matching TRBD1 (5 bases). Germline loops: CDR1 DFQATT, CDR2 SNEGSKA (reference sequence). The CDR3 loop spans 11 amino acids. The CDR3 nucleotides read TGCGGCGGGGCAGCTAACTATGGCTACACCTTC. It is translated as CGGAANYGYTF.

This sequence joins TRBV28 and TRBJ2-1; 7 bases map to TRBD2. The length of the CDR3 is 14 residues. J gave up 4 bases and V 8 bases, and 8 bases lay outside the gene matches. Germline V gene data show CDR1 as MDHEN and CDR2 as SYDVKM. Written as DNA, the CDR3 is TGTGCCAGCCGACTCAGCGGGACTTACAATGAGCAGTTCTTC. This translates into CASRLSGTYNEQFF.

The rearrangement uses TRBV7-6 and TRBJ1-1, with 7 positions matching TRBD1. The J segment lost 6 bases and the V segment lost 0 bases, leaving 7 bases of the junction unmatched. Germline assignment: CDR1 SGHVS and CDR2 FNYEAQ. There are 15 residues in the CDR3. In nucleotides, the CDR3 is TGTGCCAGCAGCTTAGCCGAGACAGGGCTACCTGAAGCTTTCTTT. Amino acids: CASSLAETGLPEAFF.

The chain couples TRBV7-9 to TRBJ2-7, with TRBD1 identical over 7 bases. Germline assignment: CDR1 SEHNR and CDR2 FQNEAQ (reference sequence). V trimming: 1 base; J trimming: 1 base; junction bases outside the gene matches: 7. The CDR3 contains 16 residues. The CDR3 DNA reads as TGTGCCAGCAGCTTAGACCTGGGACAGAATTCCTACGAGCAGTACTTC. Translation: CASSLDLGQNSYEQYF. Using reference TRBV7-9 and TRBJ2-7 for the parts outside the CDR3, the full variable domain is DTGVSQNPRHKITKRGQNVTFRCDPISEHNRLYWYRQTLGQGPEFLTYFQNEAQLEKSRLLSDRFSAERPKGSFSTLEIQRTEQGDSAMYLCASSLDLGQNSYEQYFGPGTRLTVT.

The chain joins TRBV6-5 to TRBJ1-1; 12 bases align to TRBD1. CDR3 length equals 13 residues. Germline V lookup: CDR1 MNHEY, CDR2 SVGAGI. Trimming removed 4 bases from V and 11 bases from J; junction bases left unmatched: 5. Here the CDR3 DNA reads TGTGCCAGCAGTTCGGGACAGGGGGCGGAGGCTTTCTTT. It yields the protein CASSSGQGAEAFF.

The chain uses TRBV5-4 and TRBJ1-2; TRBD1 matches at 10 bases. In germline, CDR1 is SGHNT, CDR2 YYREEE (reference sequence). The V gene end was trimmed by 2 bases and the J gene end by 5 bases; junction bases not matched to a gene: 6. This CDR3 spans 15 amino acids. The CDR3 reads CASSLPDRGRYGYTF. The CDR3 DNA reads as TGTGCCAGCAGCTTACCGGACAGGGGGAGATATGGCTACACCTTC.

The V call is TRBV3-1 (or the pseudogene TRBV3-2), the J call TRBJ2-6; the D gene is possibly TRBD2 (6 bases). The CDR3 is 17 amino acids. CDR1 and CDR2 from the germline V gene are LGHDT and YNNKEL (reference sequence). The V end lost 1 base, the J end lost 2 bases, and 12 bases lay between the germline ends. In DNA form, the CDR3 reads TGTGCCAGCAGCCAAGGGTATAGCGGTCCTGGGGCCAACGTCCTGACTTTC. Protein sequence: CASSQGYSGPGANVLTF.

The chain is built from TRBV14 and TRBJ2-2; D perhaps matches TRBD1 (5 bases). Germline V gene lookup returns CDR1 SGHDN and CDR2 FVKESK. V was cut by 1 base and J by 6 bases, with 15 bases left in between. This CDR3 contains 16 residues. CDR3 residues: CASSQVYTTDSGELFF. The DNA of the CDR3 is TGTGCCAGCAGCCAAGTCTATACGACAGATTCCGGGGAGCTGTTTTTT. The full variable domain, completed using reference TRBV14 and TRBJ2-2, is EAGVTQFPSHSVIEKGQTVTLRCDPISGHDNLYWYRRVMGKEIKFLLHFVKESKQDESGMPNNRFLAERTGGTYSTLKVQPAELEDSGVYFCASSQVYTTDSGELFFGEGSRLTVL.

CDR3 nucleotide sequence: TGCGCCAGCAGCCCTGGACAGGGGTCCTCCTACGAGCAGTACTTC. Protein sequence: CASSPGQGSSYEQYF. The chain recombines TRBV5-1 with TRBJ2-7; the match to TRBD1 covers 9 bases. The CDR3 is 15 residues long. CDR1 and CDR2 (germline): SGHRS, YFSETQ. Trimming cost V 4 bases and J 0 bases; bases outside gene matches: 5. Using reference TRBV5-1 and TRBJ2-7 for the parts outside the CDR3, the full variable domain is KAGVTQTPRYLIKTRGQQVTLSCSPISGHRSVSWYQQTPGQGLQFLFEYFSETQRNKGNFPGRFSGRQFSNSRSEMNVSTLELGDSALYLCASSPGQGSSYEQYFGPGTRLTVT.

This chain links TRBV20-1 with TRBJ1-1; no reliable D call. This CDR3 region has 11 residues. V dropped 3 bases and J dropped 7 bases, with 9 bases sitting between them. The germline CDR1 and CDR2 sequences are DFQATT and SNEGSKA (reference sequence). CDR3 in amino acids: CSASNRSEAFF. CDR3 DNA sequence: TGCAGTGCTAGTAACCGGAGTGAAGCTTTCTTT.

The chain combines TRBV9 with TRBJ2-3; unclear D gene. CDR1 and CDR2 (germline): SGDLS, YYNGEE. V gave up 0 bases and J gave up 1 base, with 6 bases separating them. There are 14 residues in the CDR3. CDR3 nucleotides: TGTGCCAGCAGCGTAGATTCCGGCACAGATACGCAGTATTTT. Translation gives CASSVDSGTDTQYF.